These 8 T cell receptor beta chains were sequenced from one sample in a study of T-cell reconstitution after alpha-beta-depleted transplantation in children. For TCRbeta, the library was prepared with unique molecular identifiers. MiXCR was run by TCRdb on the PCR reads, yielding one entry per CDR3 protein. Here the sample spans about 460,000 distinct CDR3 sequences, roughly an eighth being singletons. This specimen was PBMCs from the stem cell graft donor, taken from the stem cell graft. All receptors derive from a human donor who donated a stem cell graft to a child with combined immunodeficiency.

This clonotype has a count of ten or more. This chain connects TRBV10-3 to TRBJ2-7; 7 nucleotides align to TRBD1. CDR1 and CDR2 (germline): ENHRY, SYGVKD. CDR3 length: 12 residues. The V gene end was trimmed by 6 bases and the J gene end by 3 bases; junction bases not matched to a gene: 2. CDR3 loop: CAISRDSYEQYF. As DNA, the CDR3 is TGTGCCATCAGCCGGGACAGCTACGAGCAGTACTTC.

This clonotype has at least ten counts. The J gene is TRBJ1-6, the V gene TRBV12-3 or TRBV12-4; 11 positions match TRBD1. The junction had 2 bases not matched to a gene; V was cut back by 4 bases and J by 6 bases. This CDR3 contains 15 residues. The CDR3 protein is CASSSGTGGNSPLHF. CDR3 DNA sequence: TGTGCCAGCAGTTCCGGGACAGGGGGTAATTCACCCCTCCACTTT.

In its sample, this clonotype was seen many times. The chain combines TRBV9 with TRBJ1-2, with 10 bases matching TRBD1. V shed 3 bases, J shed 7 bases, and the junction held 9 bases outside the gene matches. The V gene's germline CDR1 is SGDLS and CDR2 YYNGEE. The CDR3 totals 15 residues. The CDR3 reads CASSGSGQGFSGYTF. CDR3 bases: TGTGCCAGCAGCGGGTCGGGACAGGGGTTTTCTGGCTACACCTTC.

This clonotype was found a few times. V gene TRBV20-1 combines with J gene TRBJ2-7, with D maybe TRBD1 (5 bases). The CDR3 loop spans 12 amino acids. Germline V gives CDR1 DFQATT, CDR2 SNEGSKA (reference sequence). V was pared by 1 base and J by 5 bases, with 9 bases between. CDR3 protein: CSARAGLDEQYF. CDR3 sequence (DNA): TGCAGTGCTAGAGCAGGGCTCGACGAGCAGTACTTC.

The chain combines TRBV12-3 or TRBV12-4 with TRBJ2-7; D is perhaps TRBD2 (5 bases). This CDR3 has 13 residues. V was cut by 5 bases and J by 3 bases, with 11 bases left in between. This CDR3 reads CASSTGNLYEQYF. The CDR3 DNA reads as TGTGCCAGCAGTACGGGAAACCTCTACGAGCAGTACTTC.

This clonotype was found a few times. The V and J genes are TRBV15 and TRBJ2-1; 10 positions match TRBD2. Germline CDR1 reads LNHNV; CDR2 reads YYDKDF (reference sequence). The CDR3 totals 14 residues. Trimming at V came to 1 base and at J to 9 bases, leaving 3 bases not matched to a gene. The CDR3, as DNA: TGTGCCACCAGCAGAGCTGGACTAGCGGCTGAGCAGTTCTTC. Protein: CATSRAGLAAEQFF.

A few counts support this clonotype. The chain has TRBV29-1 and TRBJ2-5; TRBD2 might be the D (7 bases). With 8 bases removed from V and 2 bases from J, the gap between germline ends came to 21 bases. CDR1 is SQVTM and CDR2 is ANQGSEA in the germline V gene. The CDR3 consists of 15 residues. CDR3 in amino acids: CSSRVGGGPQETQYF. CDR3 DNA sequence: TGCAGCTCTCGGGTAGGGGGAGGGCCGCAAGAGACCCAGTACTTC. Full variable domain (rest looked up from reference TRBV29-1 and TRBJ2-5): SAVISQKPSRDICQRGTSLTIQCQVDSQVTMMFWYRQQPGQSLTLIATANQGSEATYESGFVIDKFPISRPNLTFSTLTVSNMSPEDSSIYLCSSRVGGGPQETQYFGPGTRLLVL.

This clonotype showed up many times. This chain joins TRBV10-3 and TRBJ2-1, with 11 bases matching TRBD2. J lost 10 bases, V lost 6 bases, and 14 bases had no gene match. Per germline, CDR1 ENHRY and CDR2 SYGVKD. The CDR3 covers 16 residues. CDR3 loop: CAISPGTSGSLREQFF. CDR3 nucleotide sequence: TGTGCCATCAGCCCAGGGACTAGCGGATCCCTCAGGGAGCAGTTCTTC.